This T cell receptor beta chain was obtained from a study of technical replicates of blood from a handful of donors. Using immunoSEQ multiplex PCR, the repertoire was profiled, and TCRdb retains in-frame clones only, with some absent. Among roughly 81,000 clones listed, approximately 83% were seen once. The CDR3 consists of 14 residues. V dropped 1 base and J dropped 0; count of bases not matched to a gene: 2. The germline gives CDR1 GTSNPN, CDR2 SVGIG (reference sequence). The origin of this receptor is a human donor in good health. Some clones in this sample may be carry-over from other donors' samples. The chain joins TRBV30 to TRBJ2-7; TRBD1 aligns across 8 bases. The source material was PBMCs. The CDR3 nucleotides are TGTGCCTGGAGTGCCGACAGGGGCTCCTACGAGCAGTACTTC. This sequence encodes CAWSADRGSYEQYF.